This T cell receptor beta chain was found in a study of blood T cell repertoires in COVID-19. Turning to the study itself: Donors in the United States, Italy and Spain gave samples during acute or convalescent COVID-19. From T cells, B-cell-depleted T cells, or PBMCs came the material, which was cDNA or gDNA.

Original handling: Researchers report that nucleated cell counts were estimated from reference gene primer amplification. TCRdb keeps only in-frame clones here, not all; method: immunoSEQ multiplex PCR. That table furnishes V, J and clone size, whereas the DNA furnished D and trimming. Of roughly 140,000 clones in the sample, over 70% were seen once. The specimen was peripheral blood. This receptor was identified in a man over 45 with active or convalescent COVID-19.

This chain's CDR3 is CASSIMTEAFF. The CDR3 bases are TGTGCCAGCAGTATTATGACTGAAGCTTTCTTT. The chain couples TRBV12-3 or TRBV12-4 to TRBJ1-1; D uncertain. CDR3 length: 11 residues. Trimming removed 5 bases from V and 5 bases from J, with 6 bases in between.